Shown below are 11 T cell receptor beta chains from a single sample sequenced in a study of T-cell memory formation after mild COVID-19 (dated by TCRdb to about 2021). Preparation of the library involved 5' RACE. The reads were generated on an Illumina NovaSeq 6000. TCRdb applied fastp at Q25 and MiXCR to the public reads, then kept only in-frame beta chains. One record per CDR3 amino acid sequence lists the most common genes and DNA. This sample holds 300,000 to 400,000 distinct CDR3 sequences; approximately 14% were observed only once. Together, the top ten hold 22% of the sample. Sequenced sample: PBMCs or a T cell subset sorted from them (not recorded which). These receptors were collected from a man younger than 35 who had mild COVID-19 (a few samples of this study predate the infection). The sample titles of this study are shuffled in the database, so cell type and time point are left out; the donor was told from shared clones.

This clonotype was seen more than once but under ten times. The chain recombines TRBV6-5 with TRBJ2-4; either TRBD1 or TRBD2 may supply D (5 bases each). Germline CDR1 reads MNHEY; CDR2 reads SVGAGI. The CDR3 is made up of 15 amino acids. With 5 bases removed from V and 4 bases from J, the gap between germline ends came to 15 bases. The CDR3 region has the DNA TGTGCCAGCAGTAGCCACCGGGACGGAAAAAACATTCAGTACTTC. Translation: CASSSHRDGKNIQYF.

DNA of the CDR3: TGCAGCGCAGGACAGGGACAGAACTATGGCTACACCTTC. Translation gives CSAGQGQNYGYTF. This chain links TRBV29-1 with TRBJ1-2; 8 nucleotides align to TRBD1. The V gene end was trimmed by 7 bases and the J gene end by 2 bases; junction bases not matched to a gene: 6. There are 13 residues in the CDR3. Germline lookup yields CDR1 SQVTM and CDR2 ANQGSEA.

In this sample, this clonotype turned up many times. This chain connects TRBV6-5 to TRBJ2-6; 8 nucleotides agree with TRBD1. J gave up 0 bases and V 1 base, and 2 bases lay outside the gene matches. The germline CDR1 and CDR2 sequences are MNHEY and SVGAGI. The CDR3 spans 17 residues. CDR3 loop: CASSYLTGDSGANVLTF. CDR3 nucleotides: TGTGCCAGCAGTTACTTGACAGGGGACTCTGGGGCCAACGTCCTGACTTTC.

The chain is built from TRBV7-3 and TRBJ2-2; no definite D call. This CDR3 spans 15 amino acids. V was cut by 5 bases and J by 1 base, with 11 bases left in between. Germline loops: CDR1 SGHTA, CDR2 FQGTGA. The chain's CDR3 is CASSPAAGNTGELFF. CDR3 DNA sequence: TGTGCCAGCAGCCCGGCGGCAGGGAACACCGGGGAGCTGTTTTTT.

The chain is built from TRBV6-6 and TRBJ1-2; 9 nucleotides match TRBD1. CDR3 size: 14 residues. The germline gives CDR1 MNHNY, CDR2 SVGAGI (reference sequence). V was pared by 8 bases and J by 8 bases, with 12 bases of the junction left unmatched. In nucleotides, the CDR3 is TGTGCCAGCGGATTGGTACAGGGGGCCCCCGGCTACACCTTC. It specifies CASGLVQGAPGYTF.

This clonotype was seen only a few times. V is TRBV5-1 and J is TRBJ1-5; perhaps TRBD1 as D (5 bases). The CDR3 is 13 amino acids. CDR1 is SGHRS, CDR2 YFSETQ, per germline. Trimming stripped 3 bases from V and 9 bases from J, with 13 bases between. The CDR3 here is CASSSVGGGPQHF. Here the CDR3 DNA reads TGCGCCAGCAGCTCGGTGGGGGGGGGGCCCCAGCATTTT.

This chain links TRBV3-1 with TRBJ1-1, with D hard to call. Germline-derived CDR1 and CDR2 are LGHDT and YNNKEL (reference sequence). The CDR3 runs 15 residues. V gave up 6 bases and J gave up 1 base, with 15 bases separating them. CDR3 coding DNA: TGTGCCAGCAGAGGTAGGCAGAAAGGGAACACTGAAGCTTTCTTT. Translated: CASRGRQKGNTEAFF.

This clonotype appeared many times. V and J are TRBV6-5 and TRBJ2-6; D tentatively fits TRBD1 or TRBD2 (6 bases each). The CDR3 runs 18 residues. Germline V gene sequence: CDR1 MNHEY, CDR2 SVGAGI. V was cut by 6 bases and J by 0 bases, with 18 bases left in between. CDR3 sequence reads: CASRNRPGAISGANVLTF. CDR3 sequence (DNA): TGTGCCAGCAGGAACAGGCCGGGGGCTATCTCTGGGGCCAACGTCCTGACTTTC.

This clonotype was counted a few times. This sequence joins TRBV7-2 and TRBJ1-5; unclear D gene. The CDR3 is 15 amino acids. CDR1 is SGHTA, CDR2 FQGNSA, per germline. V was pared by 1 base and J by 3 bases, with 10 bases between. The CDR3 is CASSLVGWDNQPQHF. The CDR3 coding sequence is TGTGCCAGCAGCTTAGTTGGATGGGACAATCAGCCCCAGCATTTT.

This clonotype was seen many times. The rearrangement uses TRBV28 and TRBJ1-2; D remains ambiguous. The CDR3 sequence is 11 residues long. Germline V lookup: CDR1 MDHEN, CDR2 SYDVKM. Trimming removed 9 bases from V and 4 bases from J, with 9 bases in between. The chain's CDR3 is CASTDFYGYTF. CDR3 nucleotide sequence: TGTGCCAGTACAGATTTCTATGGCTACACCTTC.

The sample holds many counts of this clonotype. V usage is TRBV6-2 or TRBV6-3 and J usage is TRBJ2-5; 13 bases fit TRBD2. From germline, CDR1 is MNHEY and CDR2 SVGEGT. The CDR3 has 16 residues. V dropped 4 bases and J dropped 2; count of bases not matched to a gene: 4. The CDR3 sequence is CASSSTSGGLQETQYF. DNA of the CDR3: TGTGCCAGCAGTTCGACTAGCGGGGGGTTACAAGAGACCCAGTACTTC.